The sequence of this TCR beta chain was determined in a study of vaccination and CD4 T cells after COVID-19. On the study more broadly: Two of the convalescents were Hispanic, and convalescents were six males and four females. There were a few convalescent patients sampled at day 14 and again at days 161 to 241 post-vaccination.

Time point in this sample: late sampling 161 to 241 days after vaccination in a few convalescent patients. The treatment was: approximately 11-day PBMC culture with coronavirus spike peptide pools or control peptides (ViraFEST assay). ViraFEST sequenced TCRs after peptide-pool expansion of antigen-specific T cells. A word on this clonotype: Its antigen is currently unknown.

Once obtained from cultured CD4+ T cells, the DNA was sequenced using the Oncomine TCR Beta short-read assay. DNA came from CD4+ T cells after culture. MiXCR was run by TCRdb on the PCR reads, yielding one entry per CDR3 protein. The data hold 15,000 to 20,000 distinct CDR3 sequences, with over 50% observed a single time. The CDR3 runs to 15 residues. Trimming pared 0 bases from V and 3 bases from J, leaving 13 bases between. Germline loops: CDR1 DFQATT, CDR2 SNEGSKA (reference sequence). The source was CD4+ T cells from blood, cultured in vitro, collected about 7 months after SARS-CoV-2 vaccination. This rearrangement joins TRBV20-1 to TRBJ2-3; D unresolved. This clonotype was obtained from a human donor who had recovered from COVID-19. The CDR3 DNA follows: TGCAGTGCTAGAGACAGAACTAAAGTGACAGATACGCAGTATTTT. The encoded protein is CSARDRTKVTDTQYF.